These 32 T cell receptor beta chains originate from one sample sequenced in a study of T cells after yellow fever vaccination. TCRdb re-analysed the 5' RACE reads in MiXCR, keeping a single row per CDR3 protein. Found here are roughly 520,000 distinct CDR3 sequences, around a fifth of them singletons; the top ten hold less than 20%. The source was PBMCs, collected approximately 22 days after the first yellow fever vaccination. These receptors came from a young man who received the YFV17D yellow fever vaccine.

This clonotype came up many times. J is TRBJ2-1 and V is TRBV12-3 or TRBV12-4; D uncertain. V gave up 0 bases and J gave up 0 bases, with 6 bases separating them. The CDR3 runs 15 residues. CDR3 sequence reads: CASSLAGNSYNEQFF. CDR3 DNA sequence: TGTGCCAGCAGTTTAGCGGGCAACTCCTACAATGAGCAGTTCTTC.

J is TRBJ1-5 and V is TRBV7-6; D not resolved. Trimming removed 1 base at V and 5 bases at J, with 9 bases between. The CDR3 runs to 14 residues. CDR1 and CDR2 (germline): SGHVS, FNYEAQ. The CDR3 DNA sequence: TGTGCCAGCAGCTTAGTTTTCGTGGATCAGCCCCAGCATTTT. Protein: CASSLVFVDQPQHF.

This sequence joins TRBV20-1 and TRBJ2-7; possibly TRBD1 or TRBD2 for D (5 bases each). Germline V lookup: CDR1 DFQATT, CDR2 SNEGSKA (reference sequence). The CDR3 is 14 residues long. Trimming removed 6 bases from V and 2 bases from J, with 17 bases in between. For the CDR3, the DNA is TGCAGTGCCGGTCGGGGCCTTGGGCCCTACGAGCAGTACGTC. It yields the protein CSAGRGLGPYEQYV.

The chain links TRBV5-1 to TRBJ1-4; D gene unclear. CDR1 is SGHRS and CDR2 is YFSETQ in the germline V gene. This CDR3 is 17 amino acids long. Trimming left V 0 bases short and J 8 bases short, with 20 bases between. CDR3 sequence: CASSLGISTAPGEKLFF. The DNA of the CDR3 is TGCGCCAGCAGCTTGGGTATCTCGACGGCTCCCGGGGAAAAACTGTTTTTT. Supplemented by reference TRBV5-1 and TRBJ1-4, the full variable domain reads KAGVTQTPRYLIKTRGQQVTLSCSPISGHRSVSWYQQTPGQGLQFLFEYFSETQRNKGNFPGRFSGRQFSNSRSEMNVSTLELGDSALYLCASSLGISTAPGEKLFFGSGTQLSVL.

This clonotype was seen more than once but under ten times. The V and J genes are TRBV7-8 and TRBJ2-3; D is possibly TRBD1 (6 bases). The CDR3 has 15 residues. Trimming stripped 1 base from V and 5 bases from J, with 13 bases between. Germline V lookup: CDR1 SGHVS, CDR2 FQNEAQ. Here the CDR3 DNA reads TGTGCCAGCAGCTTAGGGTCAGGGGTCGGAGATACGCAGTATTTT. This gives the protein CASSLGSGVGDTQYF.

The gene calls are TRBV5-1 and TRBJ1-1; TRBD1 matches 7 bases. This CDR3 is built from 15 residues. Unmatched junction bases numbered 7, after V lost 2 bases and J lost 3 bases. In germline, CDR1 is SGHRS, CDR2 YFSETQ. The CDR3 is CASSFEGGGYTEAFF. DNA of the CDR3: TGCGCCAGCAGCTTCGAAGGGGGCGGGTACACTGAAGCTTTCTTT.

This clonotype was detected only a few times. The chain links TRBV10-3 to TRBJ2-5, with D perhaps being TRBD1 or TRBD2 (5 bases each). The length of the CDR3 is 13 residues. Trimming shortened V by 2 bases and J by 1 base, and 5 bases separated the two germline ends. CDR1 and CDR2 (germline): ENHRY, SYGVKD. The CDR3 coding sequence is TGTGCCATCAGTGAGGGGGGCCAAGAGACCCAGTACTTC. It translates to CAISEGGQETQYF.

This clonotype occurred a few times. The chain combines TRBV6-2 or TRBV6-3 with TRBJ1-5; no clear D gene. CDR1 and CDR2 from the germline V gene are MNHEY and SVGEGT. There are 16 residues in the CDR3. V dropped 2 bases and J dropped 0 bases, with 11 bases sitting between them. The CDR3 protein is CASSYNWGSSNQPQHF. The CDR3 DNA is TGTGCCAGCAGTTACAATTGGGGATCTAGCAATCAGCCCCAGCATTTT.

This clonotype was observed a few times. V gene TRBV6-1 combines with J gene TRBJ2-2, with TRBD2 matching 14 bases. In germline, CDR1 is MNHNS, CDR2 SASEGT. This CDR3 is 16 amino acids long. The ends lost 6 bases at V and 2 bases at J; junction bases unmatched: 2. CDR3 sequence (DNA): TGTGCCAGCAGGGGACTAGCGGGGGCAAACACCGGGGAGCTGTTTTTT. Translating gives CASRGLAGANTGELFF.

There are many counts of this clonotype. The genes are TRBV7-2 and TRBJ2-5; 12 nucleotides align to TRBD2. The J segment lost 5 bases and the V segment lost 5 bases, leaving 3 bases of the junction unmatched. There are 14 residues in the CDR3. Germline loops: CDR1 SGHTA, CDR2 FQGNSA. The CDR3 DNA sequence: TGTGCCAGCAGCCCGGGGACTAGCGGGGAGACCCAGTACTTC. This translates into CASSPGTSGETQYF. Based on the CDR3 plus reference TRBV7-2 and TRBJ2-5, the full variable domain is GAGVSQSPSNKVTEKGKDVELRCDPISGHTALYWYRQSLGQGLEFLIYFQGNSAPDKSGLPSDRFSAERTGGSVSTLTIQRTQQEDSAVYLCASSPGTSGETQYFGPGTRLLVL.

This clonotype turned up a few times. The rearrangement links TRBV6-2 or TRBV6-3 to TRBJ1-5, with D perhaps matching TRBD1 (5 bases). Looked up from germline, CDR1 is MNHEY and CDR2 is SVGEGT. V lost 6 bases, J lost 4 bases, and 10 bases lay in between. CDR3 length: 13 residues. CDR3 residues: CASRFTGNQPQHF. The CDR3, as DNA: TGTGCCAGCAGGTTTACAGGTAATCAGCCCCAGCATTTT.

This chain joins TRBV15 and TRBJ2-2; perhaps TRBD2 as D (5 bases). Deletions cut 1 base from V and 4 bases from J, with 13 bases between. This CDR3 comprises 16 residues. Germline CDR1 LNHNV, CDR2 YYDKDF (reference sequence). Here the CDR3 reads CATSRGLGRGTGELFF. The DNA of the CDR3 is TGTGCCACCAGCAGAGGTTTAGGACGGGGCACCGGGGAGCTGTTTTTT.

The chain is built from TRBV20-1 and TRBJ1-1; unclear D gene. V was shortened by 5 bases and J by 5 bases, with 6 bases between the two germline ends. The CDR3 loop spans 10 amino acids. Per germline, CDR1 DFQATT and CDR2 SNEGSKA (reference sequence). In DNA, the CDR3 is TGCAGTGCTTTTAGGACTGAAGCTTTCTTT. Residues: CSAFRTEAFF.

This rearrangement joins TRBV12-5 to TRBJ1-2; maybe TRBD1 (6 bases). Between the trimmed V and J ends, which lost 4 bases and 4 bases, there was a span of 22 bases. Germline CDR1 reads LGHNT; CDR2 reads FRNRAP. The CDR3 spans 17 residues. The CDR3 loop reads CASGSSLGARIFYGYTF. DNA of the CDR3: TGTGCTAGTGGTTCATCTTTGGGGGCGCGAATTTTCTATGGCTACACCTTC.

The sample holds a few counts of this clonotype. The chain uses TRBV6-5 and TRBJ1-1; maybe TRBD1 (6 bases). The V end was cut by 1 base, the J end by 4 bases, with 13 bases between. CDR1 and CDR2 (germline): MNHEY, SVGAGI. CDR3 length equals 15 residues. The CDR3 region is CASSYLTGRATEAFF. CDR3 coding DNA: TGTGCCAGCAGTTACTTAACAGGGAGGGCCACTGAAGCTTTCTTT.

The chain carries TRBV4-1 and TRBJ2-7, with 7 positions matching TRBD1. The CDR3 has 16 amino acids. The trim removed 4 bases at V and 0 bases at J, leaving 9 bases unmatched. Germline lookup yields CDR1 MGHRA and CDR2 YSYEKL. CDR3 sequence (DNA): TGCGCCAGCAGCCGTACGTCGGGACAGAGCTCCTACGAGCAGTACTTC. This sequence encodes CASSRTSGQSSYEQYF.

This clonotype was picked up a small number of times. V gene TRBV9 combines with J gene TRBJ1-6, with D unclear. The V gene lost 0 bases and the J gene lost 10 bases, with 5 bases spanning the gap. The CDR3 is made up of 12 amino acids. Germline CDR1 and CDR2: SGDLS and YYNGEE. The CDR3 region is CASSVAQSPLHF. The CDR3 DNA follows: TGTGCCAGCAGCGTAGCTCAGTCACCCCTCCACTTT.

V gene TRBV5-5 combines with J gene TRBJ2-3, with 9 positions matching TRBD2. J gave up 8 bases and V 4 bases, and 20 bases lay outside the gene matches. The CDR3 totals 18 residues. Per germline, CDR1 SGHKS and CDR2 YYEKEE (reference sequence). The CDR3 loop is CASSVLWGTSSGRGTQYF. CDR3 nucleotide sequence: TGTGCCAGCAGCGTCCTATGGGGGACTAGCTCGGGAAGAGGTACGCAGTATTTT.

This clonotype was observed a few times. The chain couples TRBV20-1 to TRBJ2-4; D ambiguous. The CDR3 sequence is 10 residues long. Germline values: CDR1 DFQATT, CDR2 SNEGSKA (reference sequence). Trimming pared 6 bases from V and 9 bases from J, leaving 9 bases between. CDR3 amino acids: CSAGHGIQYF. CDR3 sequence (DNA): TGCAGTGCCGGCCACGGCATTCAGTACTTC.

The CDR3 sequence: CASSSRGVAKNIQYF. CDR3 in DNA: TGTGCCAGCAGTTCAAGGGGGGTAGCCAAAAACATTCAGTACTTC. The rearrangement uses TRBV7-2 and TRBJ2-4; tentatively, D is TRBD1 or TRBD2 (6 bases each). Germline V gives CDR1 SGHTA, CDR2 FQGNSA. V lost 6 bases to trimming and J lost 0 bases, with 12 bases between them. CDR3 length: 15 residues.

The rearrangement uses TRBV5-1 and TRBJ2-3; D tentatively reads TRBD1 or TRBD2 (5 bases each). CDR3 size: 17 residues. CDR1 is SGHRS, CDR2 YFSETQ, per germline. The V and J ends lost 3 bases and 1 base respectively, with 18 bases between them. The CDR3 nucleotides read TGCGCCAGCAGCTGGACCGGGACGTCGTACGGCACAGATACGCAGTATTTT. Translating gives CASSWTGTSYGTDTQYF.

This chain joins TRBV2 and TRBJ2-3, with 9 bases identical to TRBD2. Per germline, CDR1 SNHLY and CDR2 FYNNEI. The CDR3 consists of 14 residues. The V and J ends lost 7 bases and 11 bases, in that order; junction bases with no gene match: 13. The CDR3 nucleotides read TGTGCCAGCAACGAGCGGGGGGCGTGGTCAGGGCAGTATTTT. Translated, it gives CASNERGAWSGQYF.

This clonotype was counted only a few times. V is TRBV7-3 and J is TRBJ2-1, with D perhaps TRBD2 (6 bases). The CDR3 totals 15 residues. Germline-derived CDR1 and CDR2 are SGHTA and FQGTGA. Trimming took 5 bases from V and 7 from J, leaving 18 bases between them. The CDR3 DNA is TGTGCCAGCAGCCCGGACTATCCAAAATGGAATGAGCAGTTCTTC. The encoded protein is CASSPDYPKWNEQFF.

This clonotype was seen more than once but under ten times. This chain uses TRBV5-1 with TRBJ2-3; D not resolved. Germline V gene data show CDR1 as SGHRS and CDR2 as YFSETQ. The V gene lost 4 bases and the J gene lost 2 bases, with 17 bases spanning the gap. This CDR3 region has 16 residues. The CDR3 reads CASSLDRRADTDTQYF. Written as DNA, the CDR3 is TGCGCCAGCAGCCTAGACCGCCGGGCCGACACAGATACGCAGTATTTT.

A few counts support this clonotype. The V gene is TRBV19, the J gene TRBJ2-5; 7 bases fit TRBD1. With V trimmed by 10 bases and J by 3 bases, 8 bases remained unmatched. The V gene's germline CDR1 is LNHDA and CDR2 SQIVND (reference sequence). The CDR3 covers 13 residues. The CDR3 loop is CATQSGTEETQYF. The CDR3 nucleotides are TGTGCCACCCAATCCGGGACAGAAGAGACCCAGTACTTC.

The chain uses TRBV7-2 and TRBJ1-1; D unresolved. CDR3 length: 14 amino acids. CDR1 and CDR2 (germline): SGHTA, FQGNSA. V gave up 3 bases and J gave up 5 bases, with 13 bases separating them. CDR3 protein: CASSFRIGGTEAFF. Here the CDR3 DNA reads TGTGCCAGCAGCTTTAGGATAGGCGGGACTGAAGCTTTCTTT. Filled out from reference TRBV7-2 and TRBJ1-1, the complete variable domain reads GAGVSQSPSNKVTEKGKDVELRCDPISGHTALYWYRQSLGQGLEFLIYFQGNSAPDKSGLPSDRFSAERTGGSVSTLTIQRTQQEDSAVYLCASSFRIGGTEAFFGQGTRLTVV.

The CDR3 spells CASSPTGGGEAFF. For the CDR3, the DNA is TGTGCCAGCAGCCCTACAGGGGGTGGTGAAGCTTTCTTT. The V gene is TRBV7-3, the J gene TRBJ1-1; 8 nucleotides agree with TRBD1. The CDR3 is 13 amino acids. Germline-derived CDR1 and CDR2 are SGHTA and FQGTGA. Unmatched junction bases numbered 6, after V lost 5 bases and J lost 7 bases. Supplemented by reference TRBV7-3 and TRBJ1-1, the full variable domain reads GAGVSQTPSNKVTEKGKYVELRCDPISGHTALYWYRQSLGQGPEFLIYFQGTGAADDSGLPNDRFFAVRPEGSVSTLKIQRTERGDSAVYLCASSPTGGGEAFFGQGTRLTVV.

The CDR3 nucleotides are TGTGCCAGCAGTTTGGGTCCTGGACAGGCCTTCAATCAGCCCCAGCATTTT. Its protein is CASSLGPGQAFNQPQHF. The J gene is TRBJ1-5, the V gene TRBV12-3 or TRBV12-4; 7 bases are a match to TRBD1. V lost 3 bases and J lost 3; bases outside the gene matches: 11. The CDR3 extends over 17 amino acids.

In its sample, this clonotype was seen a few times. The CDR3 sequence: CASSQGRAWEQFF. CDR3 nucleotide sequence: TGTGCCAGCAGCCAAGGTCGCGCGTGGGAGCAGTTCTTC. The chain has TRBV3-1 and TRBJ2-1; D is uncertain. Looked up from germline, CDR1 is LGHDT and CDR2 is YNNKEL (reference sequence). The V end was cut by 1 base, the J end by 10 bases, with 11 bases between. The CDR3 is made up of 13 amino acids.

This clonotype was found a few times. The chain recombines TRBV20-1 with TRBJ2-7; a weak D match, TRBD2 (5 bases). V lost 6 bases, J lost 2 bases, and 11 bases lay in between. Germline loops: CDR1 DFQATT, CDR2 SNEGSKA (reference sequence). The CDR3 is 12 residues long. CDR3 nucleotide sequence: TGCAGTGCCTCATGGGGAGCCTACGAGCAGTACTTC. Its translation is CSASWGAYEQYF.

This clonotype was counted once. This chain connects TRBV6-5 to TRBJ2-1; unclear D gene. V lost 4 bases and J lost 4, with 14 bases in between. Germline CDR1 is MNHEY and CDR2 is SVGAGI. The length of the CDR3 is 15 residues. CDR3 coding DNA: TGTGCCAGCAGTTCCCGGGCCCTGAGGTACAATGAGCAGTTCTTC. Its protein is CASSSRALRYNEQFF.

This clonotype was seen a handful of times. The V call is TRBV29-1, the J call TRBJ1-2, with TRBD1 matching over 7 bases. The CDR3 has 12 residues. CDR1 is SQVTM, CDR2 ANQGSEA, per germline. V shed 7 bases, J shed 5 bases, and the junction held 7 bases outside the gene matches. As DNA, the CDR3 is TGCAGCGCTGACAGGGTCGGGTATGGCTACACCTTC. It codes for CSADRVGYGYTF.